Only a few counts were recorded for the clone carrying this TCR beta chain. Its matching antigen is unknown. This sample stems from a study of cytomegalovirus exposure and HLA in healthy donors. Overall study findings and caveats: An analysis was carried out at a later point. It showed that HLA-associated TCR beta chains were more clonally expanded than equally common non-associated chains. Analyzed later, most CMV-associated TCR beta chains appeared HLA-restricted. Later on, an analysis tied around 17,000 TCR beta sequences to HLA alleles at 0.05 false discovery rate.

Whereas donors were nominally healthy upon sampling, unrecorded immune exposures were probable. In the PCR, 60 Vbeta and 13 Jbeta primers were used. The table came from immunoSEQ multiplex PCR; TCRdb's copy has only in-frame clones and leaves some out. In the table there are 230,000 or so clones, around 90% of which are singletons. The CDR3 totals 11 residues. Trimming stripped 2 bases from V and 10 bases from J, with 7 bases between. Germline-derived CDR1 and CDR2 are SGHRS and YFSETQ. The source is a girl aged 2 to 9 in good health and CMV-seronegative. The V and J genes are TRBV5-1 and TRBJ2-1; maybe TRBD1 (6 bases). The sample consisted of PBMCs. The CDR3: CASSFGTEQFF. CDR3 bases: TGCGCCAGCAGCTTCGGGACAGAGCAGTTCTTC. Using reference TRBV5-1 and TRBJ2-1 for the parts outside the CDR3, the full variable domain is KAGVTQTPRYLIKTRGQQVTLSCSPISGHRSVSWYQQTPGQGLQFLFEYFSETQRNKGNFPGRFSGRQFSNSRSEMNVSTLELGDSALYLCASSFGTEQFFGPGTRLTVL.